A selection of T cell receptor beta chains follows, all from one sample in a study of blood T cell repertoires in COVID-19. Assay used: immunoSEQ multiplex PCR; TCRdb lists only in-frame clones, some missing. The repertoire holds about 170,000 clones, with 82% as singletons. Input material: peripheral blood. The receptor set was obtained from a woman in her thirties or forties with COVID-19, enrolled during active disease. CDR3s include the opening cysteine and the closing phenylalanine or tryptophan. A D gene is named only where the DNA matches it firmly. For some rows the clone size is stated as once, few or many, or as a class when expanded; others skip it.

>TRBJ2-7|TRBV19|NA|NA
TGTGCCAGCAGAGCCGACAGCACCTGGGGCGAGCAGTACTTC
CASRADSTWGEQYF
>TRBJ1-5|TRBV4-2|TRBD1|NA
TGTGCCAGCAGCCAAAAGTCAACGGCCGGGACAGGGGATGGACAGCCCCAGCATTTT
CASSQKSTAGTGDGQPQHF
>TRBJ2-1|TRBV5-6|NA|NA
TGTGCCAGCAGCGCGACAGGTAATGAGCAGTTCTTC
CASSATGNEQFF
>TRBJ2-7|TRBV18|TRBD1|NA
TGTGCCAGCCGGACAGGTGACTCCTACGAGCAGTACTTC
CASRTGDSYEQYF
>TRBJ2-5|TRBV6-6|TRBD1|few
TGTGCCAGCAGCGGGGGACAGGCGGCTTTCGGGACCCAGTACTTC
CASSGGQAAFGTQYF
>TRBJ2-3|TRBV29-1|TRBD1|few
TGCAGCGTTGAGGACAGGGTAAAGGCCACGCAGTATTTT
CSVEDRVKATQYF
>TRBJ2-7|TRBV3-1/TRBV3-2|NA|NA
TGTGCCAGCAGCCAAGGTCTAGCTTGGTACTTC
CASSQGLAWYF
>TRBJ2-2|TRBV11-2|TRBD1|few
TGTGCCAGCAGCCGAACCTTTACCGGGACAGGGATCCCCGGGGAGCTGTTTTTT
CASSRTFTGTGIPGELFF
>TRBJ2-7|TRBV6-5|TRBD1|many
TGTGCCAGCAGAGGACAGGGGGCGGGCGAGCAGTACTTC
CASRGQGAGEQYF
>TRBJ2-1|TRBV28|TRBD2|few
TGTGCCAGCAGTTTTAAGCGGGAGTACACTGAGCAGTTCTTC
CASSFKREYTEQFF
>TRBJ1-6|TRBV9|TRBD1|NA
TGTGCCAGCAGCGACAGGACAGGGGCAAATTCACCCCTCCACTTT
CASSDRTGANSPLHF
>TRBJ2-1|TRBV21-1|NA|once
TGTGCCAGCAGCAAATCGGCGGGGGGAGGGAATGAGCAGTTCTTC
CASSKSAGGGNEQFF
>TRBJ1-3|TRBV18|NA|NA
TGTGCCAGCTCACCAACGTCTCGGGGCTCTGGAAACACCATATATTTT
CASSPTSRGSGNTIYF